Shown below are 17 T cell receptor beta chains from a single sample sequenced in a study of blood T cell repertoires in COVID-19. Some clones are missing from TCRdb's copy, which holds only in-frame ones; the method was immunoSEQ multiplex PCR. The table has about 100,000 clones, roughly 87% seen once. The sample taken for sequencing was peripheral blood. The receptors were sampled from a man under 40 in a cohort sampled during active COVID-19.

This rearrangement joins TRBV19 to TRBJ2-2; TRBD2 agrees at 7 bases. After removal of 3 bases from V and 5 bases from J, the junction contained 9 bases not matched to a gene. The CDR3 spans 16 residues. CDR1 and CDR2 from the germline V gene are LNHDA and SQIVND (reference sequence). The CDR3 nucleotides are TGTGCCAGTAGTATTGGGGGGGTTTTCCGAACCGGGGAGCTGTTTTTT. Translated, it gives CASSIGGVFRTGELFF.

The chain uses TRBV15 and TRBJ2-3, with TRBD2 matching over 8 bases. From germline, CDR1 is LNHNV and CDR2 YYDKDF (reference sequence). CDR3 length: 16 residues. V dropped 0 bases and J dropped 6; count of bases not matched to a gene: 8. The CDR3 DNA reads TGTGCCACCAGCAGAGAGGACGGGGGGGCGTTGGATACGCAGTATTTT. As protein: CATSREDGGALDTQYF.

The chain uses TRBV27 and TRBJ1-5; 8 bases align to TRBD1. The CDR3 totals 16 residues. Germline V CDR1 and CDR2: MNHEY, SMNVEV (reference sequence). Trimming at V came to 5 bases and at J to 1 base, leaving 7 bases not matched to a gene. The CDR3 spells CASSPSQGESNQPQHF. In DNA, the CDR3 is TGTGCCAGCAGTCCATCACAGGGGGAAAGCAATCAGCCCCAGCATTTT.

The chain links TRBV7-9 to TRBJ1-1, with a tentative D call TRBD1 (5 bases). The CDR3 is 14 residues long. Trimming left V 3 bases short and J 3 bases short, with 11 bases between. Germline CDR1 is SEHNR and CDR2 is FQNEAQ (reference sequence). CDR3: CASSFYQGDTEAFF. For the CDR3, the DNA is TGTGCCAGCAGCTTTTATCAGGGTGACACTGAAGCTTTCTTT.

The table lists this clone with a few counts. V and J are TRBV3-1 (or the pseudogene TRBV3-2) and TRBJ2-2, with a possible D match to TRBD2 (5 bases). Germline-derived CDR1 and CDR2 are LGHDT and YNNKEL (reference sequence). Trimming removed 1 base at V and 5 bases at J, with 11 bases between. CDR3 length equals 15 residues. CDR3 region: CASSQGTTGTGELFF. The DNA for the CDR3 is TGTGCCAGCAGCCAAGGGACCACGGGGACCGGGGAGCTGTTTTTT.

The V gene is TRBV7-9, the J gene TRBJ1-2; D ambiguous. The germline CDR1 and CDR2 sequences are SEHNR and FQNEAQ (reference sequence). The CDR3 is 12 amino acids. The V end was cut by 6 bases, the J end by 4 bases, with 9 bases between. The CDR3 bases are TGTGCCAGCAGTCAGAGGGCCTATGGCTACACCTTC. Translating gives CASSQRAYGYTF.

This clone has just a few counts. The chain combines TRBV3-1 (or the pseudogene TRBV3-2) with TRBJ1-2; 8 bases map to TRBD1. J gave up 6 bases and V 0 bases, and 15 bases lay outside the gene matches. The CDR3 runs to 18 residues. Germline CDR1 and CDR2: LGHDT and YNNKEL (reference sequence). The CDR3: CASSQEPSDRVLGNGYTF. The CDR3 DNA is TGTGCCAGCAGCCAAGAACCATCGGACAGGGTCCTGGGAAATGGCTACACCTTC.

The genes are TRBV5-1 and TRBJ2-3, with 15 bases fitting TRBD2. V lost 1 base, J lost 3 bases, and 6 bases stayed unmatched. The CDR3 consists of 18 residues. CDR1 SGHRS and CDR2 YFSETQ come from the germline V gene. The CDR3 bases are TGCGCCAGCAGCTTGTTCTACGGACTAGCGGGGGGGACAGATACGCAGTATTTT. This codes for CASSLFYGLAGGTDTQYF.

V and J are TRBV7-9 and TRBJ2-1; 13 nucleotides match TRBD2. Germline lookup yields CDR1 SEHNR and CDR2 FQNEAQ (reference sequence). CDR3 length: 17 amino acids. Unmatched junction bases numbered 6, after V lost 4 bases and J lost 3 bases. Written as DNA, the CDR3 is TGTGCCAGCAGCTCAACAACTAGCGGGGGGGACTACAATGAGCAGTTCTTC. This gives the protein CASSSTTSGGDYNEQFF. Combining the CDR3 with reference TRBV7-9 and TRBJ2-1 gives the whole variable domain DTGVSQNPRHKITKRGQNVTFRCDPISEHNRLYWYRQTLGQGPEFLTYFQNEAQLEKSRLLSDRFSAERPKGSFSTLEIQRTEQGDSAMYLCASSSTTSGGDYNEQFFGPGTRLTVL.

V is TRBV2 and J is TRBJ2-1; 12 nucleotides line up with TRBD2. Germline V gene lookup returns CDR1 SNHLY and CDR2 FYNNEI. There are 15 residues in the CDR3. With V trimmed by 6 bases and J by 3 bases, 3 bases remained unmatched. In nucleotides, the CDR3 is TGTGCCAGCAGCCCGACTAGCGGGGGCTACAATGAGCAGTTCTTC. Translation gives CASSPTSGGYNEQFF.

The chain links TRBV18 to TRBJ1-2, with 8 bases aligning to TRBD1. Trimming at V came to 3 bases and at J to 4 bases, leaving 4 bases not matched to a gene. The CDR3 runs to 14 residues. From germline, CDR1 is KGHSH and CDR2 LQKENI. The CDR3 protein is CASSPGQVSYGYTF. The CDR3 DNA follows: TGTGCCAGCTCACCGGGACAGGTTTCCTATGGCTACACCTTC.

The chain carries TRBV4-3 and TRBJ2-1; TRBD2 matches 7 bases. Germline loops: CDR1 LGHNA, CDR2 YSLEER. The CDR3 loop spans 16 amino acids. V lost 4 bases to trimming and J lost 10 bases; unmatched junction nucleotides: 16. The CDR3 nucleotides are TGCGCCAGCAGCCTCACTCAGGCAGGACTAGGCGCGGAGCAGTTCTTC. This gives the protein CASSLTQAGLGAEQFF.

The chain links TRBV6-5 to TRBJ1-1, with 7 bases fitting TRBD1. The CDR3 totals 15 residues. After removal of 2 bases from V and 1 base from J, the junction contained 4 bases not matched to a gene. CDR1 and CDR2 from the germline V gene are MNHEY and SVGAGI. CDR3 DNA sequence: TGTGCCAGCAGTTACGTCTGGACAGGGAACACTGAAGCTTTCTTT. Its translation: CASSYVWTGNTEAFF.

J is TRBJ2-6 and V is TRBV2, with D possibly matching TRBD1 (5 bases). The CDR3 is 17 residues long. V lost 1 base and J 1 base, leaving 11 bases between the germline ends. Germline V lookup: CDR1 SNHLY, CDR2 FYNNEI. The CDR3 bases are TGTGCCAGCAGTGAAGGACAGCAGGATTCTGGGGCCAACGTCCTGACTTTC. Its protein product is CASSEGQQDSGANVLTF. Full variable domain (rest looked up from reference TRBV2 and TRBJ2-6): EPEVTQTPSHQVTQMGQEVILRCVPISNHLYFYWYRQILGQKVEFLVSFYNNEISEKSEIFDDQFSVERPDGSNFTLKIRSTKLEDSAMYFCASSEGQQDSGANVLTFGAGSRLTVL.

This sequence joins TRBV5-4 and TRBJ2-2, with TRBD1 matching 7 bases. Germline CDR1 is SGHNT and CDR2 is YYREEE (reference sequence). J gave up 2 bases and V 2 bases, and 3 bases lay outside the gene matches. This CDR3 is built from 15 residues. The chain's CDR3 is CASSFRDSNTGELFF. In nucleotides, the CDR3 is TGTGCCAGCAGCTTCCGGGACAGCAACACCGGGGAGCTGTTTTTT.

The chain carries TRBV7-3 and TRBJ2-2; 7 bases line up with TRBD2. This CDR3 is 15 amino acids long. V shed 5 bases, J shed 1 base, and the junction held 4 bases outside the gene matches. Germline V gene sequence: CDR1 SGHTA, CDR2 FQGTGA. The CDR3 nucleotides read TGTGCCAGCAGCCCCCAGCGGGGGAACACCGGGGAGCTGTTTTTT. Its translation: CASSPQRGNTGELFF.

This clone was found once. The chain joins TRBV9 to TRBJ2-7, with D maybe TRBD1 (6 bases). Between the trimmed V and J ends, which lost 0 bases and 5 bases, there was a span of 12 bases. Germline V gene data show CDR1 as SGDLS and CDR2 as YYNGEE. The CDR3 length is 14 residues. CDR3 loop: CASSVGGQGHEQYF. CDR3 nucleotides: TGTGCCAGCAGCGTAGGGGGGCAGGGACACGAGCAGTACTTC.